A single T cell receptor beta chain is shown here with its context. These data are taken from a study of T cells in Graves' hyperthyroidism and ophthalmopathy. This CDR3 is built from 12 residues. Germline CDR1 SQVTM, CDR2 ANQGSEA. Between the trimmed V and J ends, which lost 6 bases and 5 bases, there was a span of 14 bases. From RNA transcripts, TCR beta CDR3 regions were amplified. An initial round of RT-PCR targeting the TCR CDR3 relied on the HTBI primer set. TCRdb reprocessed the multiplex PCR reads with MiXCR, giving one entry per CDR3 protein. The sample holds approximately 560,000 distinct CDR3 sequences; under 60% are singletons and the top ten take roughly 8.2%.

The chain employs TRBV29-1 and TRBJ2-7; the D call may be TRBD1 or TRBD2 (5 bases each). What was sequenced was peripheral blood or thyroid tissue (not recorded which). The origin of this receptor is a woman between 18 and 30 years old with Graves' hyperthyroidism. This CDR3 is CSVGVRLHEQYF. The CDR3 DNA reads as TGCAGCGTGGGGGTTCGCCTCCACGAGCAGTACTTC.